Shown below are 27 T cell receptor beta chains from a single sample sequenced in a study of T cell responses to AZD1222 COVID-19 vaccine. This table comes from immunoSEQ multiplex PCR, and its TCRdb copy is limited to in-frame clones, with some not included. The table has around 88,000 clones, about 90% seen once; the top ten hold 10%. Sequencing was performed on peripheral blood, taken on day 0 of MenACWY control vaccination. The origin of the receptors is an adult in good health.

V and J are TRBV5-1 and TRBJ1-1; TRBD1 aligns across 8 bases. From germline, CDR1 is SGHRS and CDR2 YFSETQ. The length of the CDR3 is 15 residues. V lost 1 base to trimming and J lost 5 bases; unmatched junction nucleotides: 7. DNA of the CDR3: TGCGCCAGCAGCTTGAGGGGACAGGAGGGGACTGAAGCTTTCTTT. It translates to CASSLRGQEGTEAFF.

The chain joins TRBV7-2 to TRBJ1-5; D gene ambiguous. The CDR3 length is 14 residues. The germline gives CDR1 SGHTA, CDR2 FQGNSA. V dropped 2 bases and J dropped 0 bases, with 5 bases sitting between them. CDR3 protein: CASSLFGSNQPQHF. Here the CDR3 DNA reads TGTGCCAGCAGCTTATTCGGTAGCAATCAGCCCCAGCATTTT. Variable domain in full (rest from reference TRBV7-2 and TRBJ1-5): GAGVSQSPSNKVTEKGKDVELRCDPISGHTALYWYRQSLGQGLEFLIYFQGNSAPDKSGLPSDRFSAERTGGSVSTLTIQRTQQEDSAVYLCASSLFGSNQPQHFGDGTRLSIL.

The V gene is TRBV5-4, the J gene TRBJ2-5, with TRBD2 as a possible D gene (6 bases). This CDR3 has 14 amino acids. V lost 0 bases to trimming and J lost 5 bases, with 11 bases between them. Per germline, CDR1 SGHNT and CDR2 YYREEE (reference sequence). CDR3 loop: CASSLGGVSETQYF. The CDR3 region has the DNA TGTGCCAGCAGCTTGGGCGGGGTTTCGGAGACCCAGTACTTC. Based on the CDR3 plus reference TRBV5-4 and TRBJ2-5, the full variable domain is ETGVTQSPTHLIKTRGQQVTLRCSSQSGHNTVSWYQQALGQGPQFIFQYYREEENGRGNFPPRFSGLQFPNYSSELNVNALELDDSALYLCASSLGGVSETQYFGPGTRLLVL.

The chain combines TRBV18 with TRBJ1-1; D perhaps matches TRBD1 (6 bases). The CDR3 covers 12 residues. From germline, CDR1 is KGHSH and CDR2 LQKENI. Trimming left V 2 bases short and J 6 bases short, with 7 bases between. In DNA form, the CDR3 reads TGTGCCAGCTCACCAGCAGGGGCTGAAGCTTTCTTT. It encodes CASSPAGAEAFF.

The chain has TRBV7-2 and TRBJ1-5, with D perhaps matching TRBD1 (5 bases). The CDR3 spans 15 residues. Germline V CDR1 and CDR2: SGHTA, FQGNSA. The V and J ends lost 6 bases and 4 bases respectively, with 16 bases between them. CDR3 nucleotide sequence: TGTGCCAGCAGTTCCACCCACGGGGGAAATCAGCCCCAGCATTTT. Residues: CASSSTHGGNQPQHF.

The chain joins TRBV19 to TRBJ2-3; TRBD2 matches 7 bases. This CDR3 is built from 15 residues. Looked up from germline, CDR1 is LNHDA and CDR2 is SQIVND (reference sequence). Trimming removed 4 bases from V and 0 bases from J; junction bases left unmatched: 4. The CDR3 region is CASSTAGASTDTQYF. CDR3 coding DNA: TGTGCCAGTAGTACTGCGGGAGCTAGCACAGATACGCAGTATTTT.

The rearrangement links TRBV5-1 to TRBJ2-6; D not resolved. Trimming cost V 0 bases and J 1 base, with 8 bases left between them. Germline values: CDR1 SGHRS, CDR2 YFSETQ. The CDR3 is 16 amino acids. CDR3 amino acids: CASSLGMQSGANVLTF. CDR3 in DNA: TGCGCCAGCAGCTTGGGTATGCAATCTGGGGCCAACGTCCTGACTTTC.

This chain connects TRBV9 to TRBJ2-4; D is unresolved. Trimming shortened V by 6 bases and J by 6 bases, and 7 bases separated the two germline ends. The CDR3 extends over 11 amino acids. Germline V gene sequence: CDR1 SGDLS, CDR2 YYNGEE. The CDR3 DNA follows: TGTGCCAGCATGCCGGGAAACATTCAGTACTTC. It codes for CASMPGNIQYF.

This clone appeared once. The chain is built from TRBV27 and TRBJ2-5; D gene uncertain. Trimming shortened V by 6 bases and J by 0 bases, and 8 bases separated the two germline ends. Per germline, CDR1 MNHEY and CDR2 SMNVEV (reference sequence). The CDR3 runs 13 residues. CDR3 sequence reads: CASRKQNQETQYF. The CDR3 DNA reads TGTGCCAGCAGGAAACAAAACCAAGAGACCCAGTACTTC.

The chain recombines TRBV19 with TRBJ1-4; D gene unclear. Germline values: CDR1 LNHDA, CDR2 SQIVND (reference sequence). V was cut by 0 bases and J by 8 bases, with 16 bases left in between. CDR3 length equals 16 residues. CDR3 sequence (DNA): TGTGCCAGTAGTATAGATTTTTCGAGTGGAAGGGAAAAACTGTTTTTT. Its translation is CASSIDFSSGREKLFF.

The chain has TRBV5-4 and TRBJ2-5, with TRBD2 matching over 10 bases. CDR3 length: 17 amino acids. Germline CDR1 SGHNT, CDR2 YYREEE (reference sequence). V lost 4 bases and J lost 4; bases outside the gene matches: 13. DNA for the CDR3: TGTGCCAGCAGCCCGGGAGCGGGGGGGCGATATGGAGAGACCCAGTACTTC. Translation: CASSPGAGGRYGETQYF.

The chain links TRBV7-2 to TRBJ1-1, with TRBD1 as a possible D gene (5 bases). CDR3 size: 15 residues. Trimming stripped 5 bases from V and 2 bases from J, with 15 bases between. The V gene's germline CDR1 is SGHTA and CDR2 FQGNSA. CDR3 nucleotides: TGTGCCAGCAGCAAGGAGGGACGAAGAAACACTGAAGCTTTCTTT. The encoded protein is CASSKEGRRNTEAFF.

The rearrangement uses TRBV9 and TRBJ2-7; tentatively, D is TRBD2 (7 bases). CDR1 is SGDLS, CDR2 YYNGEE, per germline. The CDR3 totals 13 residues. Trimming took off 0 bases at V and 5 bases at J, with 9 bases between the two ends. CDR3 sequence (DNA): TGTGCCAGCAGCGTAGGAGGGGGGGACGAGCAGTACTTC. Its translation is CASSVGGGDEQYF.

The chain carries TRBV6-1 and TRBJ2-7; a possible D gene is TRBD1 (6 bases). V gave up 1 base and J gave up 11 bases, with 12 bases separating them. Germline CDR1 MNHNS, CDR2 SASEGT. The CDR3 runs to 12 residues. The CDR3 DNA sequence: TGTGCCAGCAGTGAAGGGGGGCTTAGAGAGTACTTC. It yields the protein CASSEGGLREYF.

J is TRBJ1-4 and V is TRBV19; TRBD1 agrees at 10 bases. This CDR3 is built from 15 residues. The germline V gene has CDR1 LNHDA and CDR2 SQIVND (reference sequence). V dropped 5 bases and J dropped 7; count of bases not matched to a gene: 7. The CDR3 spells CASSGPTGGFEKLFF. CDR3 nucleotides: TGTGCCAGTAGTGGGCCGACAGGGGGCTTTGAAAAACTGTTTTTT.

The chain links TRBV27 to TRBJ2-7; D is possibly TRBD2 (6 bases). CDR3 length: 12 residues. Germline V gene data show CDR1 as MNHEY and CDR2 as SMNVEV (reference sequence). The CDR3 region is CAAGQRSYEQYF. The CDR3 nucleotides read TGTGCAGCGGGTCAGAGAAGTTACGAGCAGTACTTC.

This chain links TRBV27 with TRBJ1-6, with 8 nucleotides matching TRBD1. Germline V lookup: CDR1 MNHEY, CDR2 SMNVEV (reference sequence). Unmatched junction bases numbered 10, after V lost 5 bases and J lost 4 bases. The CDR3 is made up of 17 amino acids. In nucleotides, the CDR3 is TGTGCCAGCAGTGTGGGACAGGAGAACGATTATAATTCACCCCTCCACTTT. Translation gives CASSVGQENDYNSPLHF.

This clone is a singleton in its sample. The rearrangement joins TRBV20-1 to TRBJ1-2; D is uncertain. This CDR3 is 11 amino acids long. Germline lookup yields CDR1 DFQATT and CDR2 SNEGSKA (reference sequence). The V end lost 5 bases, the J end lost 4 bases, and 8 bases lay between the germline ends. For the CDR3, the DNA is TGCAGTGCTTATAGTCCCTATGGCTACACCTTC. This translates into CSAYSPYGYTF.

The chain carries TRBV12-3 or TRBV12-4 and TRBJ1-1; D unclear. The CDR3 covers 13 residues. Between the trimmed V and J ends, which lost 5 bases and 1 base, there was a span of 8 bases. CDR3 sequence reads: CASSTLGNTEAFF. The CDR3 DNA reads TGTGCCAGCAGTACCTTGGGGAACACTGAAGCTTTCTTT.

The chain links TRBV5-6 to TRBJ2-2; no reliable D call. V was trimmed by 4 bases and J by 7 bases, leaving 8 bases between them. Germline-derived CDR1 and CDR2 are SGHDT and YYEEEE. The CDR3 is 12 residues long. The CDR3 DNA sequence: TGTGCCAGCAGCCCGTGGAGCGGGGAGCTGTTTTTT. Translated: CASSPWSGELFF.

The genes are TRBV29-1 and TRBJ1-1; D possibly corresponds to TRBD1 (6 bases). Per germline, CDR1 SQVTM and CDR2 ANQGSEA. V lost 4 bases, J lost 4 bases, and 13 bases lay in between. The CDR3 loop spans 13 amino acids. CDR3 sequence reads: CSVGLAGATEAFF. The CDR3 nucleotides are TGCAGCGTTGGGTTGGCGGGGGCCACTGAAGCTTTCTTT.

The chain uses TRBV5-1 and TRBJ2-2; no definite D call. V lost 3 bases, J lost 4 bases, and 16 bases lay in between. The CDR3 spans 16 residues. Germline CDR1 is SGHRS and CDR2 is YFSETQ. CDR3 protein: CASSSLLVASTGELFF. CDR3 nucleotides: TGCGCCAGCAGCTCCCTACTGGTGGCTAGCACCGGGGAGCTGTTTTTT.

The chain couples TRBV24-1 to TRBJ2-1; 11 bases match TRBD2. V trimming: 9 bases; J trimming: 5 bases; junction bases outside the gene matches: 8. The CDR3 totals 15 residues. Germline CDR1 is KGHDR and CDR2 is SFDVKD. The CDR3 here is CATAATSGVDNEQFF. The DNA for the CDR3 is TGTGCCACCGCAGCGACTAGCGGGGTTGACAATGAGCAGTTCTTC.

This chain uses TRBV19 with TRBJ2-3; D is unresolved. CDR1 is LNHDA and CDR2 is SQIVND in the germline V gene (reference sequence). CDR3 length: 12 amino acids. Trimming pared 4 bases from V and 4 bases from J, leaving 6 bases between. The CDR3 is CASSRTSDTQYF. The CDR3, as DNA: TGTGCCAGTAGTAGGACGTCAGATACGCAGTATTTT.

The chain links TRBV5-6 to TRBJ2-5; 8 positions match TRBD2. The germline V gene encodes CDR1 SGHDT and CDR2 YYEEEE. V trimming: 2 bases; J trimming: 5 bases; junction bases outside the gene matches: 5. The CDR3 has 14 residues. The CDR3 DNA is TGTGCCAGCAGCTTCGGCGGGGGGCATGAGACCCAGTACTTC. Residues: CASSFGGGHETQYF.

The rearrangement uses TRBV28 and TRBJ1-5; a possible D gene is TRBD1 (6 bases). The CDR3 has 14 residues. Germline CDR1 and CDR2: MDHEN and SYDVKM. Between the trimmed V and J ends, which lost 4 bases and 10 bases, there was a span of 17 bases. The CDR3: CASSSLSGGQPQHF. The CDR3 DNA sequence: TGTGCCAGCAGTTCCCTCTCCGGGGGGCAACCCCAGCATTTT.

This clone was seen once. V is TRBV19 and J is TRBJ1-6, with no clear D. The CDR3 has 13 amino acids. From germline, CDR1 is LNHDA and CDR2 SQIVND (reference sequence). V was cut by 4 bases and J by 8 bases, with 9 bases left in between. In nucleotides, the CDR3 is TGTGCCAGTAGTACAGACCGGGATTCACCCCTCCACTTT. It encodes CASSTDRDSPLHF.